This record covers a single TCR beta chain. The data were taken from a study of blood T cell repertoires in COVID-19. Germline lookup yields CDR1 MDHEN and CDR2 SYDVKM. The CDR3 loop spans 13 amino acids. Trimming left V 2 bases short and J 4 bases short, with 8 bases between. In the authors' workflow: Amplification from reference gene primers served as the basis for estimated nucleated cell counts. The repertoire was sequenced with immunoSEQ multiplex PCR; TCRdb's copy has only in-frame clones and lacks some. For V, J and clone size, that table is used; D and trimming come from the DNA. The table has about 51,000 clones, around 84% seen once.

Sequencing was done on a sample of peripheral blood. This sequence was found in an elderly man with active COVID-19. This chain links TRBV28 with TRBJ1-1; TRBD1 might be the D (6 bases). For the CDR3, the DNA is TGTGCCAGCAGTTTAAGACAGGTCACTGAAGCTTTCTTT. This codes for CASSLRQVTEAFF.